What follows describes a single TCR beta chain. Its antigen is not yet known. No much larger clone exists at a distance of one base, and base qualities are not known. The data belong to a study of cytomegalovirus exposure and HLA in healthy donors (dated by TCRdb to 2016 to 2017). Background on the whole study: An earlier analysis of 587 of the donors reported approximately 280 Gb of sequence data and around 120 million unique TCR beta sequences obtained from roughly 180 million T cells. An early release covering just under 650 HLA-typed donors comprised approximately 300 gigabases of sequencing data and around 86 million unique TCR sequences. Of the roughly 410 genotyped donors, 81% were placed in the genetic ancestry cluster associated with self-reported Caucasian donors. The aim of the study was to test whether cataloging public T cell receptors could identify signatures of past pathogen exposure. The study used immunosequencing to profile the T cell repertoires of approximately 630 subjects and linked those repertoires to cytomegalovirus serostatus. A separate validation cohort of over a hundred different subjects was used in addition to the approximately 700-subject first cohort. High-throughput TCR immunosequencing, statistical association of individual TCRs with disease status, and machine learning were combined to predict cytomegalovirus infection status. To study patterns of TCR occurrence, a later analysis re-analyzed previously published TCR beta repertoires from around 670 donors and added high-resolution HLA genotyping. Rather than using new phenotypic data, the later analysis identified candidate immune exposures from TCR beta sequences and from how often those sequences occurred across donors. An earlier analysis of 587 of the donors used high-throughput TCR beta sequencing to judge whether each TCR beta V gene segment behaved as functional or pseudogenic. Donor age, sex, ethnicity and CMV serostatus were collected together with the repertoire data. In a later genetic analysis, genome-wide SNP genotypes for 398 of the 666 donors were used, and that subset was treated as a discovery cohort. All discovery cohort repertoires had been generated on a single sequencing platform. Class I and class II HLA loci were covered by the typing at four-digit resolution. The number of donors typed differed by locus, with roughly 629-640 for A, B, C, DRB1 and DQB1, 522 for DQA1, about 610 for DPA1, and some 440 for DPB1. Roughly five DR-DQ haplotypes were handled as single units for association and clustering because linkage in the cohort was strong. On average, roughly 200,000 unique TCR beta nucleotide sequences were sequenced per donor among 398 genotyped donors of the cohort, with about 19% of those sequences being non-productive. What the authors observed across the whole study: An earlier analysis of approximately 600 of the donors showed that most TCR beta V segments appeared in productive rearrangements either about 87% or about 30% of the time, which broadly matched IMGT annotations. Three of the identified cytomegalovirus-associated TCR beta chains were confirmed in vitro to be specific for cytomegalovirus antigens. A later analysis found that TCR association rates varied across HLA loci, with DRB1 alleles showing the most associated TCRs and HLA-C alleles the fewest. In a later genetic analysis, a missense DCLRE1C variant was associated with V-gene and J-gene trimming of TCR beta chains, and the association was replicated in an independent cohort. Strong co-occurrence of HLA alleles, especially DR and DQ, made assigning TCR associations to individual alleles difficult. A further reported finding was that TCR beta sequences accurately predicted the HLA-A and HLA-B alleles for most subjects in the first cohort. The earlier analysis of 587 of the donors excluded about 16 rarely observed V segments, including chromosome 9 orphons, because counts were too low. In a later analysis, some 18,000 TCR beta sequences were associated with specific HLA alleles at a false discovery rate of 0.05. A later analysis reported that several top co-occurrence clusters appeared linked to parvovirus B19, influenza, CMV and Epstein-Barr virus. Presence/absence analyses assumed roughly uniform sequencing depth across donors, an assumption that may not hold. Because HLA typing was unavailable for some donors at each locus, only the typed subset was used in association tests. Only TCR beta chains were sequenced in this cohort, and the absence of alpha or paired-chain data limited detectable features. The 87-base-pair reads could not distinguish some IMGT-functional V segments, including TRBV6-2 and TRBV6-3, so those segments were excluded. Cytomegalovirus status was reported to be diagnosed by the classifier with high specificity and sensitivity in both the original and validation cohorts. While some public TCRs were present in many individuals, most TCR sequences turned up only very rarely across donors. Most CMV-associated TCR beta chains appeared to be HLA-restricted in a later analysis, and the HLA associations seemed to be driven largely by CMV exposure. The authors suggested that the approach could potentially be generalized to other disease states and immunological phenotypes. A later analysis found that HLA-associated TCR beta chains were more clonally expanded and had lower generation probabilities than equally common non-associated chains. In the study, 164 TCR beta chains were listed as associated with cytomegalovirus. Correlated functional status among segregating V segments might reflect linkage disequilibrium, but an unknown experimental factor could not be ruled out. Immune exposure information for the cohort was limited to CMV serostatus. Compared with the roughly 700-donor mean, donors in an Asian-associated ancestry cluster had fewer N-insertions in productive TCRs, according to a later genetic analysis. The sequencing pipeline was judged likely to have produced a cluster of highly shared sequence variants as a technical artifact.

Libraries were prepared through the immunoSEQ multiplex PCR assay. For the multiplex PCR, a mixture combining 60 forward primers for TCR Vbeta segments and 13 reverse primers for TCR Jbeta segments was used. Amplification of the CDR3 region of rearranged TCR beta genes was performed with a multiplex PCR assay on genomic DNA. Amplified TCR beta libraries were sequenced as 87-base-pair reads on the Illumina HiSeq System. Per the source publication's procedure: A later analysis tallied 75 million to 85 million unique TCR beta chains across the 666 repertoires, and approximately 9.9 million of those chains were shared by two or more donors. Raw reads were error-corrected and collapsed into unique sequences with a nearest-neighbor algorithm that merged closely related sequences to remove PCR and sequencing errors. Alignment of CDR3 sequences to IMGT reference sequences was used to assign V, D and J gene segments. Each retained sequence needed at least a six-nucleotide match to both a V gene segment and a J gene segment. Rearrangements were called productive when the CDR3 lacked stop codons and stayed in frame with V and J; all others were non-productive. Following IMGT convention, CDR3 was defined as the stretch from the second conserved V-encoded cysteine to the conserved J-encoded phenylalanine. The earlier analysis of fewer than 700 of the donors excluded sequences that lacked an unambiguous match to a single V gene segment. In an earlier analysis of 587 of the donors, V segments were called functional above 56.7% productive rearrangements and were called segregating when the between-donor standard deviation exceeded 5%. A statistical classification framework was built to diagnose cytomegalovirus status from the catalog of TCR beta chain sequences. V and J gene assignment, in a later analysis, came from comparing TCR nucleotide sequences with IMGT/GENE-DB human TR gene sequences. Using the TCRdist pipeline, a later analysis assigned CDR3 sequences along with most-parsimonious VDJ recombination scenarios. In a later analysis, each TCR beta chain was defined by its CDR3 amino acid sequence together with its V-gene family, and reads without a unique V-gene family were excluded. In a later analysis, 450 to 600 highly shared, low-generation-probability nucleotide sequences were removed to address suspected cross-contamination and a sequencing artifact. A later analysis calculated a clonal expansion index for each public chain from normalized within-repertoire ranks of inferred template counts. A later analysis computed generation probabilities with a VDJ recombination model fitted to out-of-frame rearrangements, and checked the results against IGoR. Hypergeometric tests were used in a later analysis to score TCR-TCR, TCR-HLA and TCR-CMV co-occurrence, with a repertoire-size bias correction applied to the TCR pairs. To estimate false discovery rates, a later analysis permuted the HLA or CMV assignments 20 times. In a later analysis, co-occurring TCRs were grouped using DBSCAN, with TCRdist sequence similarity added in when clustering inside HLA-allele-positive subsets. Repertoires with fewer than 30,000 or more than 120,000 public chains were left out of co-occurrence clustering, as were about 5 repertoires with anomalous nucleotide sharing. Imported from immuneACCESS, the table was reduced by TCRdb to in-frame sequences with V and J called. These copies leave out some clones; in studies compared against another copy, an unresolved V gene accounts for under half, and the cause of the remainder is not known. Clone size and V and J calls were adopted from that table, with D and trimming inferred from the DNA. The sample yields nearly 300,000 clones; 86% were counted once. 3.5% to 4.5% of the sample belongs to the ten largest clones.

The CDR3 goes from the cysteine to the phenylalanine over 18 residues. Just the 54-base CDR3 DNA is kept, in frame starting at base 1. The germline V gene yields SGHAT for CDR1 and FQNNGV for CDR2. Germline trimming: 3 bases from V, 2 bases from J; junction bases outside gene matches: 16. In total, approximately 700 healthy bone marrow donors made up the cohort. All cohort members were sampled while nominally healthy, although unrecorded immune exposures were likely present. The donor tested CMV seropositive and was one of the 289 seropositive cohort members. Every donor gave a peripheral blood sample, and the peripheral blood mononuclear cells from that sample were used for TCR beta sequencing. The Qiagen DNeasy Blood Extraction Kit was used to extract genomic DNA from the blood cell samples.

This clonotype was sampled from a man aged 40-49 years in good health and CMV-seropositive. The V and J segments used are TRBV11-2 and TRBJ2-7, with 7 central nucleotides matching TRBD1. What was sequenced was PBMCs. The CDR3 corresponds to CASSFRAVGTVIPYEQYF. The sequenced DNA: TGTGCCAGCAGCTTCAGGGCGGTTGGGACAGTAATTCCCTACGAGCAGTACTTC.